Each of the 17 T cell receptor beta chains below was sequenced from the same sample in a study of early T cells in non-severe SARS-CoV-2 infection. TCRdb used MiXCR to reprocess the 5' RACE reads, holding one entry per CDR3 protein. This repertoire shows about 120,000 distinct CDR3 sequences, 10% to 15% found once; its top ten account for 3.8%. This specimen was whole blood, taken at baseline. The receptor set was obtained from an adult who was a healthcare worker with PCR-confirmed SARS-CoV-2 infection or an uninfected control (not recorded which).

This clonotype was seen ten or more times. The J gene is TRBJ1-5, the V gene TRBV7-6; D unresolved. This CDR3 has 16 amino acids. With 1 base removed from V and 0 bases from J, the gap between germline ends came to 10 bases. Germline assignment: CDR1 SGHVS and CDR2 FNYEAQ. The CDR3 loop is CASSLGGWDSNQPQHF. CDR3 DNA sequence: TGTGCCAGCAGCTTAGGAGGCTGGGATAGCAATCAGCCCCAGCATTTT.

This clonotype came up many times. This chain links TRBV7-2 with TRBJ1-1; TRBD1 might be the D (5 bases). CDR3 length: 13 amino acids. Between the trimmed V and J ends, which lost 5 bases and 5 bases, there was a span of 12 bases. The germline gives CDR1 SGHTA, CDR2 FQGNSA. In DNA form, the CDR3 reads TGTGCCAGCAGCACGCAGGGTGAAACTGAAGCTTTCTTT. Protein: CASSTQGETEAFF.

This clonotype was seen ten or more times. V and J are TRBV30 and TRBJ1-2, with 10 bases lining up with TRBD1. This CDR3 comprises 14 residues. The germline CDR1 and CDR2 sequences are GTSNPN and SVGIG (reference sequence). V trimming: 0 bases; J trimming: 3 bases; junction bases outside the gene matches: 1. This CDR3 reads CAWSVGQGDYGYTF. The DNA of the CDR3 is TGTGCCTGGAGTGTCGGACAGGGGGACTATGGCTACACCTTC.

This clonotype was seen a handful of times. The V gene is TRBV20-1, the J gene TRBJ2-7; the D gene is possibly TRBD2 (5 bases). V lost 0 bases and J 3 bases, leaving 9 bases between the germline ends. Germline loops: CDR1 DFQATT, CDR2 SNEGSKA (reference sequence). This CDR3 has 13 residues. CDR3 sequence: CSAREDSNYEQYF. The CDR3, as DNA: TGCAGTGCTAGAGAGGACTCGAACTACGAGCAGTACTTC.

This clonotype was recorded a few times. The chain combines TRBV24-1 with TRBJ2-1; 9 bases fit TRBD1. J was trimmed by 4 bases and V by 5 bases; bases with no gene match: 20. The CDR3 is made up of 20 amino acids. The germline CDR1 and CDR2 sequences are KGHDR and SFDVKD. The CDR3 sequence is CATSGIPGQGNFELYNEQFF. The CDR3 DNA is TGTGCCACCAGTGGAATACCGGGACAGGGAAATTTCGAGCTATACAATGAGCAGTTCTTC.

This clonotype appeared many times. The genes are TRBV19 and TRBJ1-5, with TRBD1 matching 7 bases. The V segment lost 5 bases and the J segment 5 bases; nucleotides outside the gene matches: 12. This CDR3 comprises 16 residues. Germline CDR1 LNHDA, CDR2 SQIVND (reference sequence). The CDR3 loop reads CASSLRQGRIDQPQHF. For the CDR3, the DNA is TGTGCCAGTAGTCTCCGACAGGGAAGGATCGATCAGCCCCAGCATTTT.

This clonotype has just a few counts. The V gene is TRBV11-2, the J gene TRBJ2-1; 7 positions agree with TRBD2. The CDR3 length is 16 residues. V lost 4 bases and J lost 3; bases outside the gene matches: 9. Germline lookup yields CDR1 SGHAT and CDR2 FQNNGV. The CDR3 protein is CASSWRREIGYNEQFF. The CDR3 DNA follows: TGTGCCAGCAGCTGGCGGCGGGAGATCGGCTACAATGAGCAGTTCTTC.

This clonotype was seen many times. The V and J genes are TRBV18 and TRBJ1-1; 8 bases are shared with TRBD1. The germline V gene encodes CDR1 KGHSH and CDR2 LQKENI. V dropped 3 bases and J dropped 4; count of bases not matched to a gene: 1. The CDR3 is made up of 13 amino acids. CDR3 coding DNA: TGTGCCAGCTCACCTACAGGGGGCACTGAAGCTTTCTTT. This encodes CASSPTGGTEAFF.

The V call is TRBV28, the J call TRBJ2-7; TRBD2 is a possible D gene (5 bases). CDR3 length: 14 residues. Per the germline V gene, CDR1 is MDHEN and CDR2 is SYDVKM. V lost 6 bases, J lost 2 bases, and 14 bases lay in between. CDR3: CASSPAGATYEQYF. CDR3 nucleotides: TGTGCCAGCAGCCCCGCGGGCGCAACCTACGAGCAGTACTTC.

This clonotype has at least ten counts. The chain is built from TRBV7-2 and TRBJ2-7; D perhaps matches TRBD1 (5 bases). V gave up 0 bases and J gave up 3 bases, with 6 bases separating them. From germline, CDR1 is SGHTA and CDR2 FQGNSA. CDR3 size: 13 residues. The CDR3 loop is CASSLAGVYEQYF. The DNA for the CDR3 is TGTGCCAGCAGCTTAGCAGGGGTCTACGAGCAGTACTTC.

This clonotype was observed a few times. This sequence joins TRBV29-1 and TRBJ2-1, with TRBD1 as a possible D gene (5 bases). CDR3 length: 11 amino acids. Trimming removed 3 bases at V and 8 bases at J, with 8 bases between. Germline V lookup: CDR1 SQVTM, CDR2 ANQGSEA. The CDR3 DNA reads TGCAGCGTTGACAGGGCGCATGAGCAGTTCTTC. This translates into CSVDRAHEQFF.

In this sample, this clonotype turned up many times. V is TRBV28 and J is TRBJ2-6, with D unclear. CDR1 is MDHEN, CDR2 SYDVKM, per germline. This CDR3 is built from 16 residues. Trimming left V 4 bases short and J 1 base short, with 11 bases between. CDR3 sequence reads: CASSSPGISGANVLTF. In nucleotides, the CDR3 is TGTGCCAGCAGTTCCCCAGGAATTTCTGGGGCCAACGTCCTGACTTTC.

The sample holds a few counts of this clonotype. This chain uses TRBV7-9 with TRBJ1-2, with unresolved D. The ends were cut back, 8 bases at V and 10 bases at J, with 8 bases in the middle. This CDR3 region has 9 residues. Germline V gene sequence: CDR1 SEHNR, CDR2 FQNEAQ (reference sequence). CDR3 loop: CASGTDYTF. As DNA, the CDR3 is TGTGCCAGCGGTACGGACTACACCTTC. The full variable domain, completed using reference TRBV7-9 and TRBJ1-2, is DTGVSQNPRHKITKRGQNVTFRCDPISEHNRLYWYRQTLGQGPEFLTYFQNEAQLEKSRLLSDRFSAERPKGSFSTLEIQRTEQGDSAMYLCASGTDYTFGSGTRLTVV.

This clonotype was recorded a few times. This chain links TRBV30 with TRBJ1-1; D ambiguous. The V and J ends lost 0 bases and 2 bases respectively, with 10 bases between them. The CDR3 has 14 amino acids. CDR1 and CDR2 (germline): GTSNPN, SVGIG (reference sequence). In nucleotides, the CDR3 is TGTGCCTGGAGTGTACTCGCAGTTAACACTGAAGCTTTCTTT. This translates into CAWSVLAVNTEAFF.

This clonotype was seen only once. The CDR3 region is CASSQTGLGQRNEKLFF. DNA for the CDR3: TGCGCCAGCAGCCAGACTGGCTTGGGACAGAGAAATGAAAAACTGTTTTTT. The chain carries TRBV4-1 and TRBJ1-4, with 7 bases aligning to TRBD1. J lost 5 bases, V lost 3 bases, and 12 bases had no gene match. The CDR3 is made up of 17 amino acids. CDR1 MGHRA and CDR2 YSYEKL come from the germline V gene.

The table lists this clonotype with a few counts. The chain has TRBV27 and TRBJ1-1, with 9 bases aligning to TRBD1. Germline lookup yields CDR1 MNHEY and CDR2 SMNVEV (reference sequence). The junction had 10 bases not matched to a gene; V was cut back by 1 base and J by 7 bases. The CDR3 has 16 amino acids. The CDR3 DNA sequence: TGTGCCAGCAGTTTATTGGGACAGGGTACGTACAATGAAGCTTTCTTT. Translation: CASSLLGQGTYNEAFF.

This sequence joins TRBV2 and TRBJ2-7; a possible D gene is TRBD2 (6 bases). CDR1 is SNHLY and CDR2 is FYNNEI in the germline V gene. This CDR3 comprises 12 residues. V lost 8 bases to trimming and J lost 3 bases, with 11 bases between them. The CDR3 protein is CASGGLGYEQYF. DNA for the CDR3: TGTGCCAGCGGAGGGCTGGGCTACGAGCAGTACTTC.